Listed below are T cell receptor beta chains from one sample, sequenced in a study of neurological immune-mediated disorders. In TCRdb, the 5' RACE reads were re-called with MiXCR into one record per CDR3 protein. Of about 70,000 distinct CDR3 sequences detected, around 3% appear once; the ten largest clones hold around 5.2%. The sample consisted of PBMCs. The receptors derive from a woman aged 50 to 65 with multiple sclerosis. Both conserved end residues are part of each CDR3. The order of the fields is D gene, clone size, V gene, J gene, CDR3 protein, CDR3 DNA. A D gene is named only where the DNA matches it firmly. For some rows the clone size is stated as once, few or many, or as a class when expanded; others skip it.

>TRBD1|many|TRBV6-5|TRBJ2-7
CASTRGLSYEQYF
TGTGCCAGCACCAGGGGGCTCTCCTACGAGCAGTACTTC
>NA|few|TRBV20-1|TRBJ1-3
CSARPRSSGKNIYF
TGCAGTGCTAGGCCCAGATCCTCTGGAAAAAACATATATTTT
>NA|few|TRBV6-1|TRBJ1-1
CASSESLGGSTEAFF
TGTGCCAGCAGTGAATCTTTGGGGGGGAGCACTGAAGCTTTCTTT
>NA|few|TRBV7-2|TRBJ1-5
CASSPARGTQNF
TGTGCCAGCAGCCCCGCCCGGGGGACCCAGAATTTT
>NA|many|TRBV29-1|TRBJ2-1
CSVGYPPEYNEQFF
TGCAGCGTTGGTTATCCACCTGAATACAATGAGCAGTTCTTC
>TRBD2|many|TRBV4-3|TRBJ2-2
CASSQDPGTSGGELFF
TGCGCCAGCAGCCAAGACCCGGGGACTAGCGGAGGGGAGCTGTTTTTT
>NA|many|TRBV20-1|TRBJ2-3
CSASVLYSTDTQYF
TGCAGTGCTAGTGTCCTGTATAGCACAGATACGCAGTATTTT
>TRBD2|many|TRBV20-1|TRBJ2-7
CSARLAERNYEQYF
TGCAGTGCAAGACTAGCGGAGAGAAACTACGAGCAGTACTTC
>TRBD2|many|TRBV12-3/TRBV12-4|TRBJ2-7
CASRGAGTSGAYEQYF
TGTGCCAGCAGAGGCGCCGGGACTAGCGGGGCCTACGAGCAGTACTTC
>TRBD1|many|TRBV7-2|TRBJ1-2
CASSTGQGNGYTF
TGTGCCAGCAGCACGGGACAGGGAAATGGCTACACCTTC
>NA|many|TRBV20-1|TRBJ1-6
CSARDPSNINSPLHF
TGCAGTGCTAGAGATCCTAGTAACATAAATTCACCCCTCCACTTT
>NA|many|TRBV7-9|TRBJ1-2
CASSLSQGIKLGYTF
TGTGCCAGCAGCTTATCTCAGGGGATAAAGCTTGGCTACACCTTC
>TRBD2|many|TRBV4-3|TRBJ2-1
CASSQGLAGWEDEQFF
TGCGCCAGCAGCCAAGGGCTAGCGGGTTGGGAGGATGAGCAGTTCTTC
>NA|many|TRBV12-3/TRBV12-4|TRBJ2-5
CASSSQETQYF
TGTGCCAGCAGTTCACAAGAGACCCAGTACTTC
>NA|many|TRBV20-1|TRBJ2-2
CSAREGADGELFF
TGCAGTGCTAGAGAAGGGGCCGACGGGGAGCTGTTTTTT
>TRBD1|many|TRBV6-6|TRBJ2-1
CASTGKDRASNEQFF
TGTGCCAGCACCGGGAAGGACAGGGCAAGCAATGAGCAGTTCTTC
>NA|many|TRBV20-1|TRBJ2-5
CSASGYQRETQYF
TGCAGTGCTAGTGGTTACCAGAGAGAGACCCAGTACTTC
>NA|many|TRBV12-3/TRBV12-4|TRBJ1-6
CASSGSSYNSPLHF
TGTGCCAGCAGTGGAAGCTCCTATAATTCACCCCTCCACTTT
>NA|many|TRBV7-7|TRBJ1-3
CASSLSGGSGNTIYF
TGTGCTAGCAGCTTAAGTGGGGGATCTGGAAACACCATATATTTT
>NA|many|TRBV12-3/TRBV12-4|TRBJ2-2
CASSFYRGHTGELFF
TGTGCCAGCAGTTTTTATCGGGGACACACCGGGGAGCTGTTTTTT
>NA|NA|TRBV7-6|TRBJ2-2
CASSVSRDTRNGELFF
TGTGCCAGCAGCGTGTCGCGGGACACAAGAAACGGGGAGCTGTTTTTT
>NA|many|TRBV5-1|TRBJ1-5
CASSLVPGGDQPQHF
TGCGCCAGCAGCTTGGTCCCGGGGGGGGACCAGCCCCAGCATTTT
>NA|many|TRBV18|TRBJ2-5
CASSPYQETQYF
TGTGCCAGCTCACCGTACCAAGAGACCCAGTACTTC
>NA|many|TRBV20-1|TRBJ2-7
CSARQATKLYEQYF
TGCAGTGCTAGACAGGCGACCAAACTCTACGAGCAGTACTTC
>NA|many|TRBV9|TRBJ1-2
CASSSRQEPGYGYTF
TGTGCCAGCAGCTCCAGACAGGAGCCCGGGTATGGCTACACCTTC
>NA|many|TRBV5-6|TRBJ1-2
CASSLPQSYGYTF
TGTGCCAGCAGCTTACCACAGAGCTATGGCTACACCTTC
>NA|many|TRBV7-9|TRBJ2-5
CASRQGTGETQYF
TGTGCCAGTAGGCAGGGGACTGGAGAGACCCAGTACTTC
>NA|many|TRBV12-3/TRBV12-4|TRBJ2-3
CVAGQNTDTQYF
TGTGTTGCGGGACAGAACACAGATACGCAGTATTTT
>NA|many|TRBV5-1|TRBJ2-3
CASSLDTGRTDTQYF
TGCGCCAGCAGCTTGGATACGGGGCGGACAGATACGCAGTATTTT